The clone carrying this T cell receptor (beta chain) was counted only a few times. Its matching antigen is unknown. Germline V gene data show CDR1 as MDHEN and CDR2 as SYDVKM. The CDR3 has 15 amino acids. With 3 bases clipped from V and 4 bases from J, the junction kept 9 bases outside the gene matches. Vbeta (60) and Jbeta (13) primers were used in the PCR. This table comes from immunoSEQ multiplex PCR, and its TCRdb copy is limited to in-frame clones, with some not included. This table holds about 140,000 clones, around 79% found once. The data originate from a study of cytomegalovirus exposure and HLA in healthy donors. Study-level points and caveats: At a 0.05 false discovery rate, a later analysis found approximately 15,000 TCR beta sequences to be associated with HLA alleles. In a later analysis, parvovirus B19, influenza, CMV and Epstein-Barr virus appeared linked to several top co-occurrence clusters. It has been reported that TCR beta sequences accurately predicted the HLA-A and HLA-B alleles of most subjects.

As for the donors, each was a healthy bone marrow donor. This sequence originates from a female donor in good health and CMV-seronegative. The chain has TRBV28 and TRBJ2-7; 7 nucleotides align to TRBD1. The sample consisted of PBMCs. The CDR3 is CASSFSGGLGYEQYF. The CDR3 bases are TGTGCCAGCAGTTTCTCAGGGGGTTTAGGTTACGAGCAGTACTTC.